This TCR beta chain was sequenced during a study of memory CD4+ T cells and cytomegalovirus serostatus. Study background: Healthy Belgian adult donors included roughly nine CMV-positive and 24 CMV-negative people.

Single viable CD3+CD4+CD8-CD45RO+ cells were sorted as the memory CD4+ T cells. After thawing, CD4+ T cells were positively selected. TCRdb keeps only in-frame clones here, not all; method: immunoSEQ multiplex PCR. This sample yields just over 45,000 clones, of which about three quarters are seen a single time; just over 0.6% belongs to the top ten. CDR3 length equals 15 residues. The J segment lost 4 bases and the V segment lost 7 bases, leaving 7 bases of the junction unmatched. Germline V gene lookup returns CDR1 MNHEY and CDR2 SVGAGI. The clonotype was recovered from an adult in good health and CMV-seronegative. The chain couples TRBV6-5 to TRBJ2-2; 9 positions match TRBD1. Sequenced input: memory CD4+ T cells from blood. The CDR3 here is CASTLGQGGTGELFF. The CDR3 coding sequence is TGTGCCAGCACTTTGGGACAGGGTGGCACCGGGGAGCTGTTTTTT.